The clone carrying this T cell receptor (beta chain) was counted a few times. The germline gives CDR1 SEHNR, CDR2 FQNEAQ (reference sequence). The length of the CDR3 is 14 residues. V gave up 5 bases and J gave up 5 bases; unmatched junction bases: 6. This entry belongs to a study of T-cell memory formation after mild COVID-19. MiXCR was run by TCRdb on the 5' RACE reads, yielding one entry per CDR3 protein. Here the sample spans 200,000 to 300,000 distinct CDR3 sequences, over 15% being singletons. This clonotype originated in a young man who had mild COVID-19 (a few samples of this study predate the infection). Cell type and time point are not known. The material sequenced was PBMCs or a T cell subset sorted from them (not recorded which). The chain carries TRBV7-9 and TRBJ1-5, with 7 bases identical to TRBD1. The CDR3 is CASSRQGKDQPQHF. The CDR3 DNA sequence: TGTGCCAGCAGCCGACAGGGAAAGGATCAGCCCCAGCATTTT. Full variable domain (remainder filled in from reference TRBV7-9 and TRBJ1-5): DTGVSQNPRHKITKRGQNVTFRCDPISEHNRLYWYRQTLGQGPEFLTYFQNEAQLEKSRLLSDRFSAERPKGSFSTLEIQRTEQGDSAMYLCASSRQGKDQPQHFGDGTRLSIL.